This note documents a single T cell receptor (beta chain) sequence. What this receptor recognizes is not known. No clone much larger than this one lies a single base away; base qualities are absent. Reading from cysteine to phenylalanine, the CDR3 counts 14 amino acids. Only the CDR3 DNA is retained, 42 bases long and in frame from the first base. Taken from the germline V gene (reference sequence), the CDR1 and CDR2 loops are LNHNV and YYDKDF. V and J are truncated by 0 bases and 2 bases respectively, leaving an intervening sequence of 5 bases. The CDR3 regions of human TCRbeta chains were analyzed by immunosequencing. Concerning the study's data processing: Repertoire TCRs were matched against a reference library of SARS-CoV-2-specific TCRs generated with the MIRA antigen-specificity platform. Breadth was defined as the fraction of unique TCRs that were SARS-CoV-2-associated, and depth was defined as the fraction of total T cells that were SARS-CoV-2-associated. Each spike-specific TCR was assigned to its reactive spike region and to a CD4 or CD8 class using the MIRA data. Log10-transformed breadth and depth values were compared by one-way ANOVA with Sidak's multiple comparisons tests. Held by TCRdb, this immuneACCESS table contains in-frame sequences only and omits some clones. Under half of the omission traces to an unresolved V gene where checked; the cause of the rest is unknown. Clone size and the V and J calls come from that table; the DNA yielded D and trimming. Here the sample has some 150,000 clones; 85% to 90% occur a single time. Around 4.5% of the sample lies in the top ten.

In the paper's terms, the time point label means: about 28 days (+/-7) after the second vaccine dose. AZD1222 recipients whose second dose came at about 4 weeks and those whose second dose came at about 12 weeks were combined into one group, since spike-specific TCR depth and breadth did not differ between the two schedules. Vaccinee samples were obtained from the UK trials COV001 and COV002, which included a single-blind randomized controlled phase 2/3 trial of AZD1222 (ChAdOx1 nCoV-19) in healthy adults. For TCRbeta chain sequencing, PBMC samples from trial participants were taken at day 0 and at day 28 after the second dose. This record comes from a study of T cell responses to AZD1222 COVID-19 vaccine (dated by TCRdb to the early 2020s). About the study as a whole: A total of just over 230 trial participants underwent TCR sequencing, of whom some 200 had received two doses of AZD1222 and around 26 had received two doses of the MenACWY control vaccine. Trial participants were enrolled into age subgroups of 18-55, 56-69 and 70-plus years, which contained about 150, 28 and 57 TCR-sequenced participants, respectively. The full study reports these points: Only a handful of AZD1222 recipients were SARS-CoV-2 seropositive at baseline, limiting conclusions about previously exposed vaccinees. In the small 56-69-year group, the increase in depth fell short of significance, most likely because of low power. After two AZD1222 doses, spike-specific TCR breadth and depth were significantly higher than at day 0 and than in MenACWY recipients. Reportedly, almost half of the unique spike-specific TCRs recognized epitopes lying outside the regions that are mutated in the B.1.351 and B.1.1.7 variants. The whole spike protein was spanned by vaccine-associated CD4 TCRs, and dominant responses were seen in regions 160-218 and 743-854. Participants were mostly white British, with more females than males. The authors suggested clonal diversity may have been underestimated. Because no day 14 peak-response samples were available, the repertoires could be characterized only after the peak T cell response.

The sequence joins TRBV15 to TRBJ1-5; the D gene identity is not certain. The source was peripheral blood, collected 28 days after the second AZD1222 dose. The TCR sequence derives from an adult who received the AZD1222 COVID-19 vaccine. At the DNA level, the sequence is TGTGCCACCAGCAGAGATCCGGGCAATCAGCCCCAGCATTTT. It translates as CATSRDPGNQPQHF.